The source of this TCR beta chain is a study of cytomegalovirus exposure and HLA in healthy donors. The CDR3 contains 15 residues. Germline V gene data show CDR1 as GTSNPN and CDR2 as SVGIG (reference sequence). Trimming took 0 bases from V and 5 from J; bases not matched to a gene: 6. Data came from immunoSEQ multiplex PCR; TCRdb stores just in-frame clones and leaves some out. The sample has 300,000 or so clones, around 90% seen once. Sequences were obtained from PBMCs. This TCR derives from a man aged 30 to 39 in good health and CMV-seronegative. V usage is TRBV30 and J usage is TRBJ2-1; TRBD2 aligns across 8 bases. The CDR3 DNA reads TGTGCCTGGAGTGTACTGTTAGCGGGGAACAATGAGCAGTTCTTC. Protein: CAWSVLLAGNNEQFF.